The 17 T cell receptor beta chains in this list originate from one sample, sequenced in a study of CD8+CD57+ T cells in acquired aplastic anemia. CD8+CD57+ cell expansion had been shown by flow cytometry in patients chosen for sequencing. TCR beta VDJ combinations and CDR3 sequences were profiled from genomic DNA. Each CDR3 protein is one row after TCRdb ran MiXCR on the reads. Of some 200,000 distinct CDR3 sequences listed, almost 50% are singletons. Sample: sorted CD4+, CD8+, or CD8+CD57+ T cells (not recorded which) from PBMCs. All receptors derive from a human donor with aplastic anemia.

In its sample, this clonotype was seen many times. The gene calls are TRBV19 and TRBJ2-3; D call uncertain. Trimming removed 8 bases at V and 4 bases at J, with 10 bases between. This CDR3 region has 12 residues. Germline values: CDR1 LNHDA, CDR2 SQIVND (reference sequence). In nucleotides, the CDR3 is TGTGCCAGTCGGGTAGGTGCAGATACGCAGTATTTT. Translated, it gives CASRVGADTQYF.

A note on this clonotype: The junction departs from germline at one end; a sequencing error may be responsible. The genes are TRBV9 and TRBJ1-1; D uncertain. Germline values: CDR1 SGDLS, CDR2 YYNGEE. The CDR3 has 13 residues. The chain's CDR3 is CASSANWNTEALF. DNA for the CDR3: TGTGCCAGCAGCGCAAACTGGAACACTGAAGCTCTCTTT.

This clonotype has just a few counts. The V call is TRBV19, the J call TRBJ2-4; weak D call: TRBD2 (5 bases). V lost 9 bases and J lost 1, with 10 bases in between. This CDR3 has 13 amino acids. From germline, CDR1 is LNHDA and CDR2 SQIVND (reference sequence). The CDR3 coding sequence is TGTGCCAGCGGGGATACCGCCAAAAACATTCAGTACTTC. The encoded protein is CASGDTAKNIQYF.

The J gene is TRBJ1-2, the V gene TRBV7-2; D remains unclear. Trimming took off 2 bases at V and 4 bases at J, with 11 bases between the two ends. The CDR3 sequence is 14 residues long. The germline gives CDR1 SGHTA, CDR2 FQGNSA. CDR3 bases: TGTGCCAGCAGCTTAAGGAAAGGACCCTATGGCTACACCTTC. It translates to CASSLRKGPYGYTF. The entire variable domain, with the rest obtained from reference TRBV7-2 and TRBJ1-2, is as follows: GAGVSQSPSNKVTEKGKDVELRCDPISGHTALYWYRQSLGQGLEFLIYFQGNSAPDKSGLPSDRFSAERTGGSVSTLTIQRTQQEDSAVYLCASSLRKGPYGYTFGSGTRLTVV.

In regard to this clonotype: Since a much larger clone is just one base distant, this may be a read error. The DNA for the CDR3 is TGTGCCAGCAGCGTAAACAGGGCTGGTGGAAACACCATATATTTT. This sequence encodes CASSVNRAGGNTIYF. The gene calls are TRBV7-2 and TRBJ1-3, with D perhaps matching TRBD1 (6 bases). Trimming removed 5 bases from V and 3 bases from J, with 14 bases in between. CDR3 length equals 15 residues. Germline V lookup: CDR1 SGHTA, CDR2 FQGNSA.

This clonotype was detected many times. This chain links TRBV5-8 with TRBJ1-3; 8 bases are shared with TRBD1. Trimming took 5 bases from V and 4 from J; bases not matched to a gene: 8. CDR1 is SGHTS, CDR2 YDEGEE, per germline. This CDR3 contains 15 residues. The CDR3 sequence is CASSLDGQGGNTIYF. CDR3 in DNA: TGTGCCAGCAGTCTGGACGGACAGGGCGGAAACACCATATATTTT.

This sequence joins TRBV5-1 and TRBJ2-7; TRBD1 agrees at 7 bases. Trimming at V came to 2 bases and at J to 6 bases, leaving 11 bases not matched to a gene. Germline V gives CDR1 SGHRS, CDR2 YFSETQ. CDR3 length equals 15 residues. For the CDR3, the DNA is TGCGCCAGCAGCTTCCTAGAGGGGGCGGCTGGCGAGCAGTACTTC. It translates to CASSFLEGAAGEQYF.

On this clonotype itself: This may come from a read error, since a much larger clone is one base off. The chain is built from TRBV5-1 and TRBJ2-4, with D unresolved. CDR3 length equals 14 residues. Germline CDR1 is SGHRS and CDR2 is YFSETQ. V gave up 4 bases and J gave up 8 bases, with 16 bases separating them. The CDR3 reads CASSQADTVDIQYF. The CDR3 DNA reads TGCGCCAGCAGCCAGGCCGACACGGTGGACATTCAGTACTTC.

As for this clonotype: This may be a read error, as it is one base from a much larger clone. This sequence joins TRBV6-5 and TRBJ2-5; 7 positions match TRBD1. Germline CDR1 reads MNHEY; CDR2 reads SVGAGI. With 5 bases clipped from V and 11 bases from J, the junction kept 8 bases outside the gene matches. The CDR3 is made up of 12 amino acids. The CDR3 nucleotides are TGTGCCAGCAGTGGAAACAGGGGTGAGCAGTACTTC. Translation gives CASSGNRGEQYF.

The chain carries TRBV5-5 and TRBJ2-7; D unclear. The V and J ends lost 7 bases and 5 bases respectively, with 22 bases between them. CDR3 length equals 15 residues. Germline lookup yields CDR1 SGHKS and CDR2 YYEKEE (reference sequence). The CDR3 sequence: CASEPSSRGRNEQYF. The CDR3 nucleotides are TGTGCCAGCGAGCCTTCTTCTAGAGGTAGGAACGAGCAGTACTTC. Combining the CDR3 with reference TRBV5-5 and TRBJ2-7 gives the whole variable domain DAGVTQSPTHLIKTRGQQVTLRCSPISGHKSVSWYQQVLGQGPQFIFQYYEKEERGRGNFPDRFSARQFPNYSSELNVNALLLGDSALYLCASEPSSRGRNEQYFGPGTRLTVT.

The chain has TRBV3-1 and TRBJ1-3; 9 nucleotides agree with TRBD1. The CDR3 loop spans 11 amino acids. Unmatched junction bases numbered 1, after V lost 8 bases and J lost 8 bases. The germline V gene encodes CDR1 LGHDT and CDR2 YNNKEL (reference sequence). The CDR3 region is CASGTGYTIYF. CDR3 sequence (DNA): TGTGCCAGCGGGACAGGGTACACCATATATTTT.

A note on this clonotype: This sequence may be a read error, since a much larger clone differs from it by one base. The rearrangement joins TRBV12-3 or TRBV12-4 to TRBJ1-3, with D possibly matching TRBD1 (6 bases). The CDR3 length is 16 residues. The CDR3 bases are TGTGCCAGCAGTCAAACAGGGACGGCCTCTGGAAACACCATGTATTTT. Amino acid sequence: CASSQTGTASGNTMYF.

This clonotype was seen ten or more times. The V call is TRBV7-2, the J call TRBJ2-5; D might be TRBD1 or TRBD2, each matching 6 bases. This CDR3 has 14 residues. Germline-derived CDR1 and CDR2 are SGHTA and FQGNSA. The germline V and J ends were trimmed by 4 bases and 5 bases, with 14 bases remaining between them. The CDR3 here is CASSSGAGIETQYF. The CDR3 nucleotides read TGTGCCAGCAGCTCGGGGGCGGGGATTGAGACCCAGTACTTC.

This chain joins TRBV20-1 and TRBJ2-7, with unresolved D. The CDR3 is 15 amino acids. Germline assignment: CDR1 DFQATT and CDR2 SNEGSKA (reference sequence). The germline V and J ends were trimmed by 7 bases and 2 bases, with 21 bases remaining between them. Here the CDR3 DNA reads TGCAGTGTCCGTTCAGGTGAGGTGGAAACCTACGAGCAGTACTTC. As protein: CSVRSGEVETYEQYF.

This sequence joins TRBV20-1 and TRBJ1-2; no definite D call. This CDR3 has 12 amino acids. Germline CDR1 reads DFQATT; CDR2 reads SNEGSKA (reference sequence). V was shortened by 6 bases and J by 7 bases, with 15 bases between the two germline ends. The CDR3 is CSAINPGSGYTF. CDR3 DNA: TGCAGTGCGATTAACCCGGGGAGTGGCTACACCTTC.

The CDR3 nucleotides are TGTGCCAGCAGCCGCCAGCCGAGGAATGGGGACACTGAAGCTTTCTTT. Encoded protein: CASSRQPRNGDTEAFF. V gene TRBV27 combines with J gene TRBJ1-1; no definite D call. This CDR3 has 16 residues. In germline, CDR1 is MNHEY, CDR2 SMNVEV (reference sequence). Trimming stripped 6 bases from V and 3 bases from J, with 20 bases between.

This clonotype was seen many times. V and J are TRBV6-1 and TRBJ1-1; the D is unclear. Between the trimmed V and J ends, which lost 1 base and 0 bases, there was a span of 6 bases. CDR1 is MNHNS and CDR2 is SASEGT in the germline V gene. CDR3 length: 14 residues. The CDR3 DNA follows: TGTGCCAGCAGTGAAGTGGTATTGAACACTGAAGCTTTCTTT. Amino acid sequence: CASSEVVLNTEAFF.